This T cell receptor beta chain stems from a study of PD-1 blockade in classical Hodgkin lymphoma (dated by TCRdb to the early 2020s). Context from the whole study: Nivolumab dosing was 3 mg/kg intravenously every 2 weeks, continuing until either disease progression or unacceptable toxicity. The study used CyTOF and TCR beta sequencing to define a peripheral blood immune signature of response to PD-1 blockade in classical Hodgkin lymphoma. Paper-wide results and their limitations: Baseline diversity similar to that of newly diagnosed patients was observed in trial patients achieving complete response, whereas significantly lower diversity was observed in partial responders and progressors. Only a single clinical trial cohort was studied, and what caused the repertoire differences, possibly disease activity or prior therapy, remained undefined. Baseline TCR diversity was reported as lower in newly diagnosed patients than in healthy donors, and lower still in relapsed/refractory patients. A significant rise by C4D1 was seen in CD4+ but not CD8+ TCR diversity (p=0.0027 vs p=0.16), with the rise being most apparent in complete responders (p=0.02). Lower diversity was observed in patients in whom nivolumab was started less than 1 year after ASCT, and these patients were excluded from later analyses so that confounding by immune reconstitution would be avoided.

CDR1 and CDR2 are read off the germline V gene (reference sequence) as SSHAT and FNYEAQ. V and J are truncated by 8 bases and 1 base respectively, leaving an intervening sequence of 11 bases. The CDR3 runs 13 amino acids, cysteine and phenylalanine included. Of the read, only the CDR3 DNA is kept; its 39 bases are in frame from base 1. On this clone: Its specific antigen is unknown. Per-base qualities were not stored, and no clone one base away is much larger.

The label giving this sample's time point can be read as: cycle 1 day 1 (C1D1), immediately before nivolumab initiation. Relapse after autologous stem cell transplantation had occurred in all trial patients, and cohorts A, B and C were distinguished by prior brentuximab vedotin exposure. A Miltenyi CD4+ T cell isolation kit was used for magnetic negative selection to purify CD4+ T cells from thawed PBMCs. The trial cohort was composed of some 57 patients with relapsed/refractory classical Hodgkin lymphoma, for whom complete response, partial response or progressive disease was recorded as best overall response. In the multi-cohort phase II CheckMate 205 trial, trial patients received single-agent nivolumab. An independent review committee assessed best overall response by applying the 2007 International Working Group response criteria. Trial PBMCs were obtained immediately prior to nivolumab initiation (C1D1) and on therapy at cycle 2 day 1 and cycle 4 day 1. Peripheral blood was collected in 8 mL Vacutainer Cell Preparation Tubes, from which PBMCs were isolated by centrifugation and then cryopreserved. Purified CD4+ and CD8+ fractions were generated only in cases for which an additional PBMC sample was available. Magnetically labelled cells were removed on LS columns in a quadroMACS separator, and the flow-through was collected as the purified fraction.

Genomic DNA was isolated using the Qiagen DNeasy kit from unsorted PBMCs as well as from negatively selected CD4+ and CD8+ fractions. Using primers that anneal to V and J segments, immunoSEQ multiplex PCR amplified the TCR beta CDR3 regions. A synthetic immune receptor repertoire was used to minimize amplification bias, and any residual bias was removed computationally once sequencing was done. In the source study's methods: Custom Python scripts were used to quantify repertoire diversity as the Shannon entropy index. Unsorted, CD4+ and CD8+ repertoires were analyzed separately, except in combined analyses where CD4+ and CD8+ sequences were merged in silico. Clonal expansion was defined as a frequency increase of at least 2-fold after treatment compared with C1D1, and clones undetected at baseline were assigned a pseudocount of 0.5. Singleton clones were defined as clones with 0 or 1 copy at C1D1, and non-singleton clones were defined as clones with 2 or more copies. Clones expanded in unsorted samples were annotated as CD4+, CD8+ or unknown by matching protein sequences in sorted samples from the same patient. Wilcoxon tests on paired samples were used to test changes in diversity from C1D1 to C4D1. Here the immuneACCESS table is served through TCRdb, limited to in-frame sequences with V and J called. Missing clones are a known gap in these copies; in checked studies unresolved V genes cover under half, and the rest lacks a known reason. The V and J calls and clone size are taken from that table; D and trimming were inferred from the DNA. Within this sample are about 15,000 clones, with roughly 80% of them counted one time only. The ten largest clones represent 1% of the sample.

This clonotype was sampled from a human donor with classical Hodgkin lymphoma. The material was CD4+ T cells from blood, obtained at baseline. The receptor chain draws on TRBV7-7 and TRBJ1-1, with an unclear D gene assignment. The CDR3 reads as follows: CASSPGPNTEAFF. The base sequence is TGTGCCAGCTCTCCCGGCCCGAACACTGAAGCTTTCTTT.